A single sample is the source of the 2 T cell receptor beta chains below, sequenced in a study of OX40 agonist ivuxolimab in advanced cancers. Libraries were prepared by immunoSEQ multiplex PCR; TCRdb keeps only in-frame clonotypes and omits some of them. The sample contains some 74,000 clones, 65% to 90% of which appear only once. Sequencing used CD4+ or CD8+ T cells sorted from blood, obtained in a trial of the OX40 agonist ivuxolimab. These receptors were taken from an adult with an advanced solid tumor such as melanoma, head and neck, liver or kidney cancer.

The chain has TRBV15 and TRBJ2-2; maybe TRBD2 (5 bases). Trimming took 0 bases from V and 0 from J, leaving 8 bases between them. This CDR3 is 16 amino acids long. The germline CDR1 and CDR2 sequences are LNHNV and YYDKDF (reference sequence). The CDR3 nucleotides are TGTGCCACCAGCAGAGACCCGGGAACGAACACCGGGGAGCTGTTTTTT. Protein sequence: CATSRDPGTNTGELFF. The full variable domain, with the rest looked up from reference TRBV15 and TRBJ2-2, is DAMVIQNPRYQVTQFGKPVTLSCSQTLNHNVMYWYQQKSSQAPKLLFHYYDKDFNNEADTPDNFQSRRPNTSFCFLDIRSPGLGDTAMYLCATSRDPGTNTGELFFGEGSRLTVL.

The chain recombines TRBV2 with TRBJ2-3; TRBD1 matches 8 bases. The J segment lost 3 bases and the V segment lost 8 bases, leaving 10 bases of the junction unmatched. This CDR3 contains 15 residues. Looked up from germline, CDR1 is SNHLY and CDR2 is FYNNEI. DNA for the CDR3: TGTGCCAGCGGAAGACAGGGGATGGGGACAGATACGCAGTATTTT. Translation gives CASGRQGMGTDTQYF.